A single T cell receptor beta chain is shown here with its context. Profiled with immunoSEQ multiplex PCR; TCRdb holds only in-frame clones, not every one. The profile shows 300,000 or so clones, roughly 87% of them singletons. This sample stems from a study of cytomegalovirus exposure and HLA in healthy donors. CDR3 size: 12 residues. CDR1 and CDR2 (germline): SQVTM, ANQGSEA. The V end lost 4 bases, the J end lost 2 bases, and 9 bases lay between the germline ends. The sample comprised PBMCs. The sequence was obtained from a man younger than 45 in good health and CMV-seronegative. The J gene is TRBJ2-7, the V gene TRBV29-1, with no clear D. The CDR3 protein is CSVVSGTYEQYF. The CDR3 nucleotides read TGCAGCGTTGTTTCGGGTACCTACGAGCAGTACTTC.